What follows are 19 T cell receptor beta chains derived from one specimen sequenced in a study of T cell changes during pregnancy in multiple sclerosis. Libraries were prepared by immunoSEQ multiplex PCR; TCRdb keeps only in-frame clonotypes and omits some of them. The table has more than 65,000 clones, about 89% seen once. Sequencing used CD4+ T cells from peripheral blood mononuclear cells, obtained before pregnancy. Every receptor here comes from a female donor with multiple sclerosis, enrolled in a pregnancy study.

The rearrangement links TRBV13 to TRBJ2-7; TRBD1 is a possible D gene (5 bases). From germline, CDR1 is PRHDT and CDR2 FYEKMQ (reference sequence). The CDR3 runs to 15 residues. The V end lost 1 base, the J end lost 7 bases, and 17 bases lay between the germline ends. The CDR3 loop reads CASSLAVGPAGEQYF. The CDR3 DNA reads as TGTGCCAGCAGCTTAGCAGTAGGGCCCGCAGGGGAGCAGTACTTC.

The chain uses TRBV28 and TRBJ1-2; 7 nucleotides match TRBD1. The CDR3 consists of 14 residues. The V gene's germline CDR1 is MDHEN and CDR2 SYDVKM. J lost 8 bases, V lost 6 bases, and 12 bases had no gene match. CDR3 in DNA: TGTGCCAGCAGAGATACAGGGGTTCTCGGGGGCTACACCTTC. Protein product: CASRDTGVLGGYTF.

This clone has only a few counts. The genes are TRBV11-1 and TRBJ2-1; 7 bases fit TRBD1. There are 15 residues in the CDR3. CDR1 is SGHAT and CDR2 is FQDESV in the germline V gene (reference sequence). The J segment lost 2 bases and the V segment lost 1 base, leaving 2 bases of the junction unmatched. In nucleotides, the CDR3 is TGTGCCAGCAGCTTAGAACAGGGGACCTACAATGAGCAGTTCTTC. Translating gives CASSLEQGTYNEQFF. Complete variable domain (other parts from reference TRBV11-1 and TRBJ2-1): EAEVAQSPRYKITEKSQAVAFWCDPISGHATLYWYRQILGQGPELLVQFQDESVVDDSQLPKDRFSAERLKGVDSTLKIQPAELGDSAMYLCASSLEQGTYNEQFFGPGTRLTVL.

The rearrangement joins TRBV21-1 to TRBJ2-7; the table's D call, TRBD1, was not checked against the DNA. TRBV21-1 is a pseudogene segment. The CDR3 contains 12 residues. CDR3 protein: CASTDRVGEQYF. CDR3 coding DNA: TGTGCCAGCACAGACAGGGTGGGTGAGCAGTACTTC.

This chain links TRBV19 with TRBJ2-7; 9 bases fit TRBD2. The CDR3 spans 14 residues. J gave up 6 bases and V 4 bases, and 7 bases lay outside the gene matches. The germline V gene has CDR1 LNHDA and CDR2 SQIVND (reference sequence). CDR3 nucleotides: TGTGCCAGTAGTAGACTCGCGGGAGGGCCCGAGCAGTACTTC. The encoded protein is CASSRLAGGPEQYF.

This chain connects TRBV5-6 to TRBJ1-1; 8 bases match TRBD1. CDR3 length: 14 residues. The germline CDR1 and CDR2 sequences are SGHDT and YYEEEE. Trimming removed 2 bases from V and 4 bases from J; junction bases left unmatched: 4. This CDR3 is CASSFDRGGTEAFF. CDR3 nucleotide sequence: TGTGCCAGCAGCTTCGACAGGGGAGGCACTGAAGCTTTCTTT.

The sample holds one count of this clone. This CDR3 is CAIRDSVGQRYEQYF. CDR3 nucleotide sequence: TGTGCCATCAGGGACAGTGTAGGGCAGAGGTACGAGCAGTACTTC. The rearrangement joins TRBV10-3 to TRBJ2-7; D is possibly TRBD1 (6 bases). Looked up from germline, CDR1 is ENHRY and CDR2 is SYGVKD. V lost 6 bases, J lost 4 bases, and 19 bases lay in between. The CDR3 has 15 amino acids.

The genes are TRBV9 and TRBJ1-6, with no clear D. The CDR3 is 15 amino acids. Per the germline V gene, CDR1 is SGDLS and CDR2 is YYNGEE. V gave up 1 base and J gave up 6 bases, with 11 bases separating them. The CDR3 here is CASSVTGVGNSPLHF. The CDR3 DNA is TGTGCCAGCAGCGTAACCGGGGTCGGTAATTCACCCCTCCACTTT.

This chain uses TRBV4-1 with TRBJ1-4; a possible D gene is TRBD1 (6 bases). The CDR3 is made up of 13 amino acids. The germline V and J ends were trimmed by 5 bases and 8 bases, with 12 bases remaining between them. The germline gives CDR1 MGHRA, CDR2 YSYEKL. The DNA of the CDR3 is TGCGCCAGCAGCTCCTACAGGGAAGAAAAACTGTTTTTT. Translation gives CASSSYREEKLFF.

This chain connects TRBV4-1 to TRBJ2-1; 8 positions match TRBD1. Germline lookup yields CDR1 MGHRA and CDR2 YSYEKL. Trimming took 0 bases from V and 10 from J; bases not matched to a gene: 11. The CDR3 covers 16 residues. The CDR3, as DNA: TGCGCCAGCAGCCAAGACAAGACAGGGGCGACAAACGAGCAGTTCTTC. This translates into CASSQDKTGATNEQFF.

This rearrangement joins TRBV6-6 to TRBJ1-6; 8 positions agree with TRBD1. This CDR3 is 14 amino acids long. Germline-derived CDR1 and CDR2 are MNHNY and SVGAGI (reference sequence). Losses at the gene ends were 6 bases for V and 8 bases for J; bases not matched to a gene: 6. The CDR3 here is CASSPGQGHSPLHF. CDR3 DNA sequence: TGTGCCAGCAGCCCCGGACAGGGCCATTCACCCCTCCACTTT.

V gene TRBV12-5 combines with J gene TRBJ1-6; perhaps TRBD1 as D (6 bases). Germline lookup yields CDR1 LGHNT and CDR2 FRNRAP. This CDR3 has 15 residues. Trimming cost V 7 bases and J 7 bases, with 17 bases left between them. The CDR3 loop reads CASATSGTQNSPLHF. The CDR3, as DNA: TGTGCTAGTGCCACATCCGGGACACAAAATTCACCCCTCCACTTT.

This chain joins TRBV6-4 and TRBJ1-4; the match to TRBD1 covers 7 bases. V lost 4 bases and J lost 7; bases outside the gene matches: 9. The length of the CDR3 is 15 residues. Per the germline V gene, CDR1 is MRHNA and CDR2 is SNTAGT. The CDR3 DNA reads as TGTGCCAGCAGTGCGACAGGGCGGGCCTTTGAAAAACTGTTTTTT. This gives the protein CASSATGRAFEKLFF.

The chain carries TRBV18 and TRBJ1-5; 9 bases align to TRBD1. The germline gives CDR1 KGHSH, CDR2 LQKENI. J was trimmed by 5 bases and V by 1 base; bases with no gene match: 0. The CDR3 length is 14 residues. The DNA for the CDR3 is TGTGCCAGCTCACCACGGACAGGGGATCAGCCCCAGCATTTT. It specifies CASSPRTGDQPQHF.

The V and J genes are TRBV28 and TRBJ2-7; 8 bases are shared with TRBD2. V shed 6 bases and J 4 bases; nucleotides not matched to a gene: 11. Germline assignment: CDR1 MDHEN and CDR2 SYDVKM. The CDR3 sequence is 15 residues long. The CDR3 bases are TGTGCCAGCAGCCGCCTTCTAGCGGGCCAGTACGAGCAGTACTTC. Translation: CASSRLLAGQYEQYF.

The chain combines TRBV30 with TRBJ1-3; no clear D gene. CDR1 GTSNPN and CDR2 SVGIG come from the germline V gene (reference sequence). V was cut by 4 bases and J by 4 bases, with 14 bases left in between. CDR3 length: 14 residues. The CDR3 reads CAWTLDWIGNTIYF. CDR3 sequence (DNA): TGTGCCTGGACGTTGGACTGGATAGGAAACACCATATATTTT.

The CDR3 reads CASSQTGTYGYTF. CDR3 DNA sequence: TGTGCCAGCAGCCAAACAGGGACCTATGGCTACACCTTC. This chain uses TRBV14 with TRBJ1-2; a possible D gene is TRBD1 (6 bases). Germline V lookup: CDR1 SGHDN, CDR2 FVKESK. Trimming took 2 bases from V and 4 from J, leaving 8 bases between them. The CDR3 sequence is 13 residues long. The complete variable domain, with remaining parts taken from reference TRBV14 and TRBJ1-2, reads EAGVTQFPSHSVIEKGQTVTLRCDPISGHDNLYWYRRVMGKEIKFLLHFVKESKQDESGMPNNRFLAERTGGTYSTLKVQPAELEDSGVYFCASSQTGTYGYTFGSGTRLTVV.

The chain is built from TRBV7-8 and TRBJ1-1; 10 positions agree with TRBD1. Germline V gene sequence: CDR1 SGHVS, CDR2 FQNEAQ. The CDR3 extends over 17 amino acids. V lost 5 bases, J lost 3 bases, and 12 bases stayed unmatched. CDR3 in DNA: TGTGCCAGCAGCACTCGACAGGGGGCGGTTCAAGACACTGAAGCTTTCTTT. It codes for CASSTRQGAVQDTEAFF.

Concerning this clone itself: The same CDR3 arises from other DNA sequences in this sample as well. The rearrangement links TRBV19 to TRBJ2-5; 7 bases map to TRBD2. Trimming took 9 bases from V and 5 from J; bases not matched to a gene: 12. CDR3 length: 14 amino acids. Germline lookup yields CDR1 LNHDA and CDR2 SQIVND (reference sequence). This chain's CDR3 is CASGRGGGLETQYF. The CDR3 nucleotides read TGTGCCAGCGGGCGCGGGGGTGGGCTGGAGACCCAGTACTTC.